These 3 T cell receptor beta chains came from one sample sequenced in a study of blood T cell repertoires in COVID-19. Clones were read by immunoSEQ multiplex PCR, and TCRdb kept only the in-frame ones, dropping some. The data contain some 100,000 clones, 82% of them singletons. Sequenced: peripheral blood. Receptor source: a man aged 45-65 years with active or convalescent COVID-19.

This clone has only a few counts. The CDR3 reads CASSSSTGGGGYTF. The CDR3 nucleotides are TGTGCCAGCAGTTCCTCGACAGGGGGCGGGGGCTACACCTTC. V gene TRBV6-5 combines with J gene TRBJ1-2; 10 bases align to TRBD1. This CDR3 has 14 amino acids. Germline loops: CDR1 MNHEY, CDR2 SVGAGI. Germline trimming cut 4 bases from V and 8 bases from J; bases unmatched to any gene: 7.

The rearrangement uses TRBV6-5 and TRBJ1-1; a possible D gene is TRBD1 (5 bases). The CDR3 is 15 residues long. Germline V gene data show CDR1 as MNHEY and CDR2 as SVGAGI. Trimming cost V 0 bases and J 5 bases, with 13 bases left between them. DNA for the CDR3: TGTGCCAGCAGTTACTCGAGGGACGGGGGAACTGAAGCTTTCTTT. Protein product: CASSYSRDGGTEAFF.

The J gene is TRBJ1-3, the V gene TRBV29-1; no definite D call. Trimming cost V 8 bases and J 1 base, with 6 bases left between them. The CDR3 loop spans 11 amino acids. The germline gives CDR1 SQVTM, CDR2 ANQGSEA. CDR3 protein: CSFLSGNTIYF. The CDR3 DNA follows: TGCAGCTTTCTGTCTGGAAACACCATATATTTT.